Below are 28 T cell receptor beta chains sequenced from a single sample in a study of blood T cell repertoires in COVID-19. Measured with immunoSEQ multiplex PCR; TCRdb has only the in-frame clones, and not every one. The sample has approximately 63,000 clones; roughly 89% are singletons. Sequencing was done on a sample of peripheral blood. All receptors derive from a woman of 80 years or more with acute or convalescent COVID-19.

This clone was detected many times. This sequence joins TRBV12-5 and TRBJ2-5; 10 bases fit TRBD2. CDR3 size: 15 residues. Per germline, CDR1 LGHNT and CDR2 FRNRAP. The V segment lost 5 bases and the J segment 2 bases; nucleotides outside the gene matches: 5. Here the CDR3 reads CASGQLAGRQETQYF. The DNA for the CDR3 is TGTGCTAGTGGTCAACTAGCGGGGAGACAAGAGACCCAGTACTTC.

The rearrangement links TRBV14 to TRBJ2-4, with a possible D match to TRBD2 (7 bases). The CDR3 has 17 amino acids. The V gene lost 0 bases and the J gene lost 3 bases, with 15 bases spanning the gap. Germline values: CDR1 SGHDN, CDR2 FVKESK. This CDR3 is CASSQDAGALVKNIQYF. CDR3 DNA sequence: TGTGCCAGCAGCCAAGATGCGGGGGCCTTAGTCAAAAACATTCAGTACTTC.

This chain uses TRBV18 with TRBJ2-7; D unresolved. The germline gives CDR1 KGHSH, CDR2 LQKENI. Trimming took 0 bases from V and 6 from J, leaving 9 bases between them. The CDR3 extends over 13 amino acids. The CDR3 DNA reads as TGTGCCAGCTCACCACCGATGAGTTCCGAGCAGTACTTC. Translating gives CASSPPMSSEQYF.

V usage is TRBV19 and J usage is TRBJ2-2; 11 positions match TRBD2. The germline CDR1 and CDR2 sequences are LNHDA and SQIVND (reference sequence). V shed 6 bases and J 0 bases; nucleotides not matched to a gene: 3. The CDR3 totals 16 residues. The CDR3 protein is CASRTSGGANTGELFF. In nucleotides, the CDR3 is TGTGCCAGTAGAACTAGCGGGGGCGCGAACACCGGGGAGCTGTTTTTT. Full variable domain (missing parts from reference TRBV19 and TRBJ2-2): DGGITQSPKYLFRKEGQNVTLSCEQNLNHDAMYWYRQDPGQGLRLIYYSQIVNDFQKGDIAEGYSVSREKKESFPLTVTSAQKNPTAFYLCASRTSGGANTGELFFGEGSRLTVL.

The rearrangement uses TRBV4-2 and TRBJ1-2; the D gene is possibly TRBD1 (6 bases). This CDR3 is 15 amino acids long. Germline CDR1 is LGHNA and CDR2 is YNFKEQ. With 1 base removed from V and 4 bases from J, the gap between germline ends came to 13 bases. CDR3 in amino acids: CASSQGLTGFYGYTF. The CDR3 DNA reads TGTGCCAGCAGCCAAGGATTGACAGGCTTCTATGGCTACACCTTC.

This clone was seen a few times. The chain couples TRBV2 to TRBJ1-3, with a tentative D call TRBD1 (5 bases). Per germline, CDR1 SNHLY and CDR2 FYNNEI. V was shortened by 5 bases and J by 0 bases, with 14 bases between the two germline ends. The CDR3 is made up of 16 amino acids. CDR3 in DNA: TGTGCCAGCAGTCTTAGGGGACTGAACTCTGGAAACACCATATATTTT. Its protein product is CASSLRGLNSGNTIYF.

The V and J genes are TRBV4-3 and TRBJ1-3; D not resolved. Trimming stripped 6 bases from V and 1 base from J, with 7 bases between. The CDR3 is 13 residues long. Germline V lookup: CDR1 LGHNA, CDR2 YSLEER. CDR3 in amino acids: CASRQLSGNTIYF. CDR3 nucleotide sequence: TGCGCCAGCAGGCAGTTATCTGGAAACACCATATATTTT.

V is TRBV5-1 and J is TRBJ1-4, with unresolved D. The V gene lost 0 bases and the J gene lost 8 bases, with 20 bases spanning the gap. Germline lookup yields CDR1 SGHRS and CDR2 YFSETQ. The CDR3 loop spans 17 amino acids. The CDR3 coding sequence is TGCGCCAGCAGCTTGGTGTCCGCAGCGGGGATATCCGAAAAACTGTTTTTT. It yields the protein CASSLVSAAGISEKLFF. Based on the CDR3 plus reference TRBV5-1 and TRBJ1-4, the full variable domain is KAGVTQTPRYLIKTRGQQVTLSCSPISGHRSVSWYQQTPGQGLQFLFEYFSETQRNKGNFPGRFSGRQFSNSRSEMNVSTLELGDSALYLCASSLVSAAGISEKLFFGSGTQLSVL.

This chain joins TRBV6-7 and TRBJ1-5; 7 bases match TRBD1. TRBV6-7 is recorded as an ORF, its role being uncertain. This CDR3 is 16 amino acids long. The V and J ends lost 4 bases and 1 base, in that order; junction bases with no gene match: 7. The CDR3 DNA follows: TGTGCCAGCAGTTCCCAGGGGGGAGCCAGCAATCAGCCCCAGCATTTT. Translation gives CASSSQGGASNQPQHF.

The V gene is TRBV7-2, the J gene TRBJ2-7; 9 positions match TRBD1. The CDR3 totals 15 residues. Germline V gene lookup returns CDR1 SGHTA and CDR2 FQGNSA. With 5 bases clipped from V and 2 bases from J, the junction kept 7 bases outside the gene matches. In DNA form, the CDR3 reads TGTGCCAGCAGCGAGAGGGGGACAGGGACCTACGAGCAGTACTTC. Protein: CASSERGTGTYEQYF.

The V gene is TRBV6-1, the J gene TRBJ1-3, with D possibly TRBD1 on 5 matching bases. The CDR3 covers 15 residues. Germline assignment: CDR1 MNHNS and CDR2 SASEGT. V was clipped by 2 bases and J by 0 bases, with 8 bases between them. The CDR3 DNA reads as TGTGCCAGCAGTGAAAGGACAAGCTCTGGAAACACCATATATTTT. It is translated as CASSERTSSGNTIYF.

The chain employs TRBV11-3 and TRBJ1-1; D is ambiguous. CDR3 length equals 17 residues. V was trimmed by 0 bases and J by 0 bases, leaving 14 bases between them. Germline lookup yields CDR1 SGHNT and CDR2 YENEEA. The CDR3 is CASSLEVFTDMNTEAFF. The CDR3 DNA reads TGTGCCAGCAGCTTAGAGGTATTTACCGACATGAACACTGAAGCTTTCTTT.

This rearrangement joins TRBV19 to TRBJ1-5; tentative D call: TRBD1 (5 bases). Trimming pared 3 bases from V and 2 bases from J, leaving 11 bases between. CDR3 length: 15 residues. Germline values: CDR1 LNHDA, CDR2 SQIVND (reference sequence). The CDR3 DNA reads TGTGCCAGTAGTATGGCAGGGATCGGCAATCAGCCCCAGCATTTT. This sequence encodes CASSMAGIGNQPQHF.

The chain recombines TRBV6-5 with TRBJ2-5, with a weak D call TRBD1 (6 bases). Trimming left V 7 bases short and J 1 base short, with 16 bases between. Germline lookup yields CDR1 MNHEY and CDR2 SVGAGI. The CDR3 has 15 residues. The CDR3 sequence: CASIAGTRLQETQYF. Written as DNA, the CDR3 is TGTGCCAGCATCGCCGGGACACGACTCCAAGAGACCCAGTACTTC.

CDR3 in DNA: TGTGCTAGTAGAGAGGGTCTATCACAAGAGACCCAGTACTTC. Translated: CASREGLSQETQYF. This chain joins TRBV12-5 and TRBJ2-5, with a possible D match to TRBD2 (5 bases). V was shortened by 8 bases and J by 2 bases, with 15 bases between the two germline ends. CDR1 is LGHNT and CDR2 is FRNRAP in the germline V gene. The CDR3 has 14 residues.

V gene TRBV5-1 combines with J gene TRBJ2-7, with D possibly TRBD2 on 6 matching bases. The germline CDR1 and CDR2 sequences are SGHRS and YFSETQ. The CDR3 is 14 residues long. Trimming stripped 2 bases from V and 10 bases from J, with 19 bases between. Written as DNA, the CDR3 is TGCGCCAGCAGCTTTGGACTACCTACGAGCGAACAGTACTTC. It is translated as CASSFGLPTSEQYF.

This rearrangement joins TRBV5-4 to TRBJ2-3; unclear D gene. Per the germline V gene, CDR1 is SGHNT and CDR2 is YYREEE (reference sequence). Between the trimmed V and J ends, which lost 6 bases and 2 bases, there was a span of 13 bases. The CDR3 runs 14 residues. Written as DNA, the CDR3 is TGTGCCAGCAAATCTACCTCATTCACAGATACGCAGTATTTT. Translating it yields CASKSTSFTDTQYF.

This chain links TRBV6-2 or TRBV6-3 with TRBJ1-1; D not resolved. Germline V gene data show CDR1 as MNHEY and CDR2 as SVGEGT. The CDR3 is made up of 13 amino acids. V dropped 2 bases and J dropped 9 bases, with 13 bases sitting between them. The CDR3 is CASSYPWQAQAFF. DNA for the CDR3: TGTGCCAGCAGTTACCCCTGGCAGGCGCAAGCTTTCTTT.

V usage is TRBV5-1 and J usage is TRBJ2-5; 8 nucleotides align to TRBD2. CDR3 length: 15 residues. Trimming took 2 bases from V and 0 from J; bases not matched to a gene: 3. Germline assignment: CDR1 SGHRS and CDR2 YFSETQ. CDR3: CASSFGGGYQETQYF. The CDR3 DNA sequence: TGCGCCAGCAGCTTCGGCGGGGGGTACCAAGAGACCCAGTACTTC.

The chain is built from TRBV19 and TRBJ1-2, with D tentatively TRBD1 (5 bases). The germline CDR1 and CDR2 sequences are LNHDA and SQIVND (reference sequence). The CDR3 loop spans 16 amino acids. V gave up 3 bases and J gave up 5 bases, with 19 bases separating them. In DNA, the CDR3 is TGTGCCAGTAGTATCACCAGACAGCGTTTAGGGTATGGCTACACCTTC. This gives the protein CASSITRQRLGYGYTF. Combining the CDR3 with reference TRBV19 and TRBJ1-2 gives the whole variable domain DGGITQSPKYLFRKEGQNVTLSCEQNLNHDAMYWYRQDPGQGLRLIYYSQIVNDFQKGDIAEGYSVSREKKESFPLTVTSAQKNPTAFYLCASSITRQRLGYGYTFGSGTRLTVV.

The rearrangement uses TRBV7-3 and TRBJ1-2, with 9 bases lining up with TRBD1. Losses at the gene ends were 5 bases for V and 5 bases for J; bases not matched to a gene: 6. CDR1 and CDR2 from the germline V gene are SGHTA and FQGTGA. This CDR3 has 14 residues. In DNA form, the CDR3 reads TGTGCCAGCAGCCCCGACAGGGGGAATTATGGCTACACCTTC. Protein: CASSPDRGNYGYTF.

The gene calls are TRBV5-6 and TRBJ1-1, with D maybe TRBD1 (5 bases). Per the germline V gene, CDR1 is SGHDT and CDR2 is YYEEEE. The CDR3 has 12 residues. The V gene lost 2 bases and the J gene lost 6 bases, with 8 bases spanning the gap. CDR3 loop: CASSFRRAEAFF. The CDR3 bases are TGTGCCAGCAGCTTCCGCAGGGCTGAAGCTTTCTTT.

This clone was recorded a few times. The chain uses TRBV19 and TRBJ1-2, with 9 bases that match TRBD1. Germline CDR1 LNHDA, CDR2 SQIVND (reference sequence). With 3 bases clipped from V and 8 bases from J, the junction kept 13 bases outside the gene matches. This CDR3 contains 16 residues. The CDR3 spells CASSMGKRTGEGGYTF. The CDR3 bases are TGTGCCAGTAGTATGGGAAAACGGACAGGGGAAGGGGGCTACACCTTC.

The rearrangement links TRBV6-5 to TRBJ2-5, with 12 positions matching TRBD2. The CDR3 has 14 residues. The V and J ends lost 4 bases and 4 bases, in that order; junction bases with no gene match: 1. Per germline, CDR1 MNHEY and CDR2 SVGAGI. Written as DNA, the CDR3 is TGTGCCAGCAGTTTGGGACTAGCGGGAGAGACCCAGTACTTC. It specifies CASSLGLAGETQYF.

This clone was seen only once. The V and J genes are TRBV6-5 and TRBJ1-1, with 7 bases matching TRBD1. The CDR3 has 16 amino acids. Germline values: CDR1 MNHEY, CDR2 SVGAGI. With 2 bases clipped from V and 0 bases from J, the junction kept 6 bases outside the gene matches. CDR3 amino acids: CASSYLMTGMNTEAFF. The CDR3 DNA follows: TGTGCCAGCAGTTACCTGATGACAGGGATGAACACTGAAGCTTTCTTT.

In nucleotides, the CDR3 is TGTGCCAGCAGCTTGGGACAGGGCCCCTTCTCTGGAAACACCATATATTTT. Translating it yields CASSLGQGPFSGNTIYF. The V gene is TRBV5-8, the J gene TRBJ1-3, with 7 bases aligning to TRBD1. CDR1 is SGHTS and CDR2 is YDEGEE in the germline V gene. The V and J ends lost 0 bases and 0 bases, in that order; junction bases with no gene match: 6. The CDR3 has 17 amino acids.

This sequence joins TRBV3-1 (or the pseudogene TRBV3-2) and TRBJ2-1; D may be TRBD2 (6 bases). The CDR3 is 15 residues long. Germline CDR1 LGHDT, CDR2 YNNKEL (reference sequence). Between the trimmed V and J ends, which lost 1 base and 7 bases, there was a span of 14 bases. CDR3 in amino acids: CASSQGSGPWNEQFF. CDR3 coding DNA: TGTGCCAGCAGCCAAGGGAGCGGGCCCTGGAATGAGCAGTTCTTC.

The CDR3 DNA follows: TGCAGCGTTGGTCAGGGCCACTCTGGAAACACCATATATTTT. Translated, it gives CSVGQGHSGNTIYF. The chain carries TRBV29-1 and TRBJ1-3; weak D call: TRBD1 (5 bases). Germline V gene data show CDR1 as SQVTM and CDR2 as ANQGSEA. Trimming removed 4 bases from V and 0 bases from J, with 10 bases in between. This CDR3 has 14 residues.